The 11 T cell receptor beta chains presented below share a single source sample, sequenced in a study of T cells expressing NK-cell markers. TCRdb reprocessed the 5' RACE reads and stores each CDR3 protein as one record, lacking DNA. The sample data list about 160,000 distinct CDR3 sequences. The sample taken for sequencing was blood T cells: a sorted CD56 or NKG2C T cell subset, CD4+ or CD8+ T cells, or bulk PBMC T cells (not recorded which). These receptors were obtained from a woman between 18 and 75 years old in good health.

J is TRBJ2-7 and V is TRBV3-1; TCRdb's D gene call, TRBD2, goes unchecked for lack of DNA. This CDR3 has 15 residues. CDR1 is LGHDT, CDR2 YNNKEL, per germline (reference sequence). CDR3 loop: CASSQDKGLHNEQYF.

The CDR3 here is CASSSLGQGDGNTIYF. This sequence joins TRBV5-1 and TRBJ1-3; TCRdb calls TRBD1, which cannot be checked without DNA. The CDR3 contains 16 residues. CDR1 is SGHRS and CDR2 is YFSETQ in the germline V gene.

The chain couples TRBV12-3 or TRBV12-4 to TRBJ2-7; TCRdb's D call, TRBD1, is unchecked because there is no DNA. The CDR3 covers 13 residues. Here the CDR3 reads CASSLSGGYEQYF.

The J gene is TRBJ2-7, the V gene TRBV7-9; TCRdb gives TRBD1 as the D gene, but with no DNA this cannot be confirmed. This CDR3 has 14 amino acids. Germline V gene sequence: CDR1 SEHNR, CDR2 FQNEAQ (reference sequence). The CDR3 region is CASSRGTYPYEQYF.

The CDR3 loop reads CSARTGNAGELFF. This chain links TRBV29-1 with TRBJ2-2. Looked up from germline, CDR1 is SQVTM and CDR2 is ANQGSEA. The CDR3 spans 13 residues.

The rearrangement joins TRBV5-1 to TRBJ2-5; without DNA, the TCRdb call of TRBD2 cannot be checked. This CDR3 comprises 19 residues. The germline V gene encodes CDR1 SGHRS and CDR2 YFSETQ. Here the CDR3 reads CASSSPGLAGGPRQETQYF.

The rearrangement uses TRBV2 and TRBJ1-2. Germline lookup yields CDR1 SNHLY and CDR2 FYNNEI. The CDR3 covers 12 residues. The CDR3: CASSGQKYGYTF.

The chain carries TRBV7-2 and TRBJ1-4; there is no DNA to check the TCRdb D call of TRBD1. Germline V CDR1 and CDR2: SGHTA, FQGNSA. CDR3 size: 16 residues. The chain's CDR3 is CASSLVGRGMGEKLFF.

V is TRBV24-1 and J is TRBJ2-1; TCRdb designates TRBD1, a call that cannot be tested without DNA. The CDR3 sequence is 15 residues long. CDR1 is KGHDR and CDR2 is SFDVKD in the germline V gene. Here the CDR3 reads CATSSPGQGDNEQFF.

The CDR3 sequence is CASSRGGDLSGTQYF. The chain carries TRBV12-3 or TRBV12-4 and TRBJ2-5; as DNA is missing, the TRBD1 call by TCRdb cannot be tested. This CDR3 region has 15 residues.

The chain uses TRBV7-2 and TRBJ2-7; TCRdb picks TRBD2, but there is no DNA to check that call. CDR1 SGHTA and CDR2 FQGNSA come from the germline V gene. The CDR3 extends over 13 amino acids. The CDR3 sequence: CASSTTRDYEQYF.